The clone carrying this T cell receptor (beta chain) was found a few times. Its antigen is not known. Study-level points and caveats: Tumor Treg TCRs overlapped most with tumor naive CD4+ cells. Tumor memory CD4+ T cell TCR gene usage clustered with blood and lymph node memory CD4+ cells and lymph node naive CD4+ cells.

Semi-nested PCR with Nested Universal Primer A followed constant-region reverse priming of full-length variable regions. TCRdb re-analysed the 5' RACE reads in MiXCR, keeping a single row per CDR3 protein. The sample shows fewer than 75,000 distinct CDR3 sequences, more than 25% of them seen only once. Tregs were sorted as CD4+CD25+CD127-/low cells. CDR1 is SGHRS, CDR2 YFSETQ, per germline. CDR3 length equals 16 residues. With V trimmed by 1 base and J by 5 bases, 11 bases remained unmatched. The source material was tumor-infiltrating Tregs sorted from the breast tumor. This clonotype originated in a female donor with breast cancer. The chain carries TRBV5-1 and TRBJ2-5; 7 nucleotides line up with TRBD2. The CDR3 spells CASSLSEWEGRETQYF. For the CDR3, the DNA is TGCGCCAGCAGCTTGTCAGAGTGGGAGGGTCGGGAGACCCAGTACTTC.